The rows below give T cell receptor beta chains drawn from one sample of a study of cytomegalovirus exposure and HLA in healthy donors. Using immunoSEQ multiplex PCR, the repertoire was profiled, and TCRdb retains in-frame clones only, with some absent. The table records about 130,000 clones, about 82% of them present only once. Sequencing was done on a sample of PBMCs. Receptors were obtained from a man aged 50 to 59 in good health and CMV-seronegative. CDR3s include the opening cysteine and the closing phenylalanine or tryptophan. A D gene is named only where the DNA matches it firmly. Clone size is shown for a subset of rows, as once, few, many or a class of expanded clone.

CASVQDSNQPQHF | TGTGCCAGCGTCCAGGATAGCAATCAGCCCCAGCATTTT | . | TRBJ1-5 | . | TRBV28
CASSSAGAATNEKLFF | TGTGCCAGCTCATCAGCAGGGGCCGCAACTAATGAAAAACTGTTTTTT | . | TRBJ1-4 | . | TRBV18
CASSHEKGAGELFF | TGTGCCAGCAGTCACGAGAAGGGAGCCGGGGAGCTGTTTTTT | . | TRBJ2-2 | . | TRBV9
CASSIGTGQASRGYTF | TGTGCCAGTAGTATAGGGACAGGTCAGGCAAGTCGTGGCTACACCTTC | . | TRBJ1-2 | TRBD1 | TRBV19
CASRGGTAYLGYTF | TGTGCCAGCAGAGGAGGGACAGCGTATCTCGGCTACACCTTC | . | TRBJ1-2 | TRBD1 | TRBV2
CATSRQGFTTEAFF | TGTGCCACCAGCAGGCAGGGTTTTACCACTGAAGCTTTCTTT | . | TRBJ1-1 | . | TRBV15
CASTQGRRGREAFF | TGTGCCAGCACTCAAGGTCGCAGGGGCAGGGAAGCTTTCTTT | . | TRBJ1-1 | . | TRBV6-6
CASSLGLGGTDTQYF | TGCGCCAGCAGCTTGGGACTAGGAGGCACAGATACGCAGTATTTT | . | TRBJ2-3 | . | TRBV5-1
CSGGQANYGYTF | TGCAGCGGGGGACAAGCTAACTATGGCTACACCTTC | few | TRBJ1-2 | . | TRBV29-1
CASSPHTGSQNYGYTF | TGTGCCAGCAGCCCCCACACAGGGAGCCAAAACTATGGCTACACCTTC | once | TRBJ1-2 | . | TRBV9
CASSAGWRGGQETQYF | TGTGCCAGCAGCGCCGGCTGGCGGGGGGGCCAAGAGACCCAGTACTTC | . | TRBJ2-5 | TRBD2 | TRBV9
CASSPSMTGGTEAFF | TGCGCCAGCAGCCCTTCTATGACAGGGGGCACTGAAGCTTTCTTT | . | TRBJ1-1 | TRBD1 | TRBV5-1
CAFGTSGSYEQYF | TGTGCCTTCGGGACTAGCGGATCCTACGAGCAGTACTTC | few | TRBJ2-7 | TRBD2 | TRBV30
CASSEWTGNTEAFF | TGTGCCAGCAGTGAATGGACAGGGAACACTGAAGCTTTCTTT | . | TRBJ1-1 | TRBD1 | TRBV6-1
CASSKDRGLNYGYTF | TGTGCCAGCAGCAAGGACAGGGGGCTGAACTATGGCTACACCTTC | . | TRBJ1-2 | TRBD1 | TRBV2
CASSLAGTGTYGYTF | TGTGCCAGCAGCTTGGCGGGGACAGGAACCTATGGCTACACCTTC | . | TRBJ1-2 | TRBD1 | TRBV5-4
CASSLAPRQGTDTQYF | TGCGCCAGCAGCTTGGCCCCACGACAGGGCACAGATACGCAGTATTTT | . | TRBJ2-3 | . | TRBV5-1
CASSQAGTGLTDTQYF | TGCGCCAGCAGCCAAGCCGGGACAGGGCTAACAGATACGCAGTATTTT | . | TRBJ2-3 | TRBD1 | TRBV4-1
CASSPDINYGYTF | TGTGCCAGCAGCCCGGACATTAACTATGGCTACACCTTC | few | TRBJ1-2 | . | TRBV7-2
CASSLAGQGANTEAFF | TGTGCCAGCAGCTTAGCCGGACAGGGGGCGAACACTGAAGCTTTCTTT | . | TRBJ1-1 | TRBD1 | TRBV11-2
CASRGQGGQPQHF | TGTGCCAGTAGAGGACAGGGAGGGCAGCCCCAGCATTTT | . | TRBJ1-5 | TRBD1 | TRBV19
CATTGDYGYTF | TGTGCCACGACAGGGGACTATGGCTACACCTTC | . | TRBJ1-2 | TRBD1 | TRBV28
CASSRLQGGEKLFF | TGTGCCAGCAGTCGATTACAGGGGGGCGAAAAACTGTTTTTT | . | TRBJ1-4 | TRBD1 | TRBV6-1
CASSDPGGALDEQYF | TGTGCCAGCAGTGATCCCGGGGGGGCTTTGGACGAGCAGTACTTC | . | TRBJ2-7 | TRBD2 | TRBV25-1
CASSLLQGKQETQYF | TGCGCCAGCAGCTTGCTACAGGGGAAACAAGAGACCCAGTACTTC | . | TRBJ2-5 | TRBD1 | TRBV5-1
CASSLDGGATDTQYF | TGCGCCAGCAGCTTGGACGGGGGGGCAACAGATACGCAGTATTTT | . | TRBJ2-3 | TRBD2 | TRBV5-1
CATSKGDSTRQAQYF | TGTGCCACCAGCAAGGGGGACAGTACGAGACAGGCCCAGTACTTC | once | TRBJ2-5 | TRBD1 | TRBV15
CASSQGAGNEQFF | TGCGCCAGCAGCCAAGGGGCGGGGAATGAGCAGTTCTTC | . | TRBJ2-1 | . | TRBV4-1
CASSLLSQNEQFF | TGTGCCAGCAGCTTATTATCCCAGAATGAGCAGTTCTTC | few | TRBJ2-1 | . | TRBV7-9
CASSLGQEGETQYF | TGCGCCAGCAGCTTGGGACAGGAAGGGGAGACCCAGTACTTC | . | TRBJ2-5 | . | TRBV5-1
CASSNYGGSQGGSGANVLTF | TGTGCCAGCAGCAATTATGGGGGCTCCCAAGGTGGCTCTGGGGCCAACGTCCTGACTTTC | . | TRBJ2-6 | . | TRBV21-1
CASSTGTIEDTQYF | TGTGCCAGCAGCACCGGGACTATTGAAGATACGCAGTATTTT | . | TRBJ2-3 | TRBD2 | TRBV7-3
CAIIQGSNSPLHF | TGTGCCATTATACAGGGTTCCAATTCACCCCTCCACTTT | . | TRBJ1-6 | . | TRBV6-1
CASSRNSGANVLTF | TGTGCCAGCAGTAGAAACTCTGGGGCCAACGTCCTGACTTTC | once | TRBJ2-6 | . | TRBV7-2
CASSRTANTEAFF | TGTGCCAGCAGTCGGACAGCGAACACTGAAGCTTTCTTT | once | TRBJ1-1 | . | TRBV6-5